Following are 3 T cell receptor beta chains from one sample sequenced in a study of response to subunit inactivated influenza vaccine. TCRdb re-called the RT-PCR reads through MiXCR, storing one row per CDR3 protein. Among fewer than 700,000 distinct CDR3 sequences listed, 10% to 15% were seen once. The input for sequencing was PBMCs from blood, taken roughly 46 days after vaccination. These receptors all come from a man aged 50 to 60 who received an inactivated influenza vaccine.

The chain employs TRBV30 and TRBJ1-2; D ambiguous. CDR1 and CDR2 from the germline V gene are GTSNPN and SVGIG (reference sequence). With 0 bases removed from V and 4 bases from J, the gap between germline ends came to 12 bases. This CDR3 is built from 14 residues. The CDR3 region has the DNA TGTGCCTGGAGTGTGCCTTGGGCAGCCTATGGCTACACCTTC. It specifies CAWSVPWAAYGYTF.

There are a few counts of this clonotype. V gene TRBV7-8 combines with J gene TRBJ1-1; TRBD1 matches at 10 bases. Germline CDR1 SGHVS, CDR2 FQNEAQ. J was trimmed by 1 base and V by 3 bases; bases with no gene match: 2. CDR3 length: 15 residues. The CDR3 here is CASSLGQGTNTEAFF. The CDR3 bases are TGTGCCAGCAGCTTGGGACAGGGGACGAACACTGAAGCTTTCTTT. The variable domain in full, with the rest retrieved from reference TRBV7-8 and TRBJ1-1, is GAGVSQSPRYKVAKRGQDVALRCDPISGHVSLFWYQQALGQGPEFLTYFQNEAQLDKSGLPSDRFFAERPEGSVSTLKIQRTQQEDSAVYLCASSLGQGTNTEAFFGQGTRLTVV.

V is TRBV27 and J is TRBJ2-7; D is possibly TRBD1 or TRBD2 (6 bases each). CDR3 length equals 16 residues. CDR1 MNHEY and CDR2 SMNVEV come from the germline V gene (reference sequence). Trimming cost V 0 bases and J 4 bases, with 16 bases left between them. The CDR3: CASSLSPSGAAYEQYF. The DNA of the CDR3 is TGTGCCAGCAGTTTATCGCCATCGGGGGCCGCGTACGAGCAGTACTTC.